One T cell receptor beta chain is described in this entry. Its antigen has not been determined. The record has no base qualities; no much larger clone is one base away. This specimen comes from a study of identical twins (TCRdb year 2016). At the level of the whole study: To test whether fetal clonotypes persist, the study used deep sequencing on TCR alpha and beta repertoires from monozygotic twins, unrelated adults of various ages, and cord blood. To rule out contamination, replicate twin experiments were performed at different times with different library preparation protocols. What the research found in general, with its limitations: Zero-insertion analyses could be partly confounded by invariant T cells such as MAIT and iNKT, although diverse VJ usage argued against such confounding for most clonotypes. Because the same donors could not be followed over many years, the conclusions depended on cross-sectional statistical analysis. A weaker excess of twin sharing was found in beta out-of-frame sequences because the signal-to-noise ratio was lowered by fewer shared sequences. Compared with coincidental sharing between unrelated individuals, out-of-frame TCR alpha sequences shared between twins had an excess of sequences with low generation probability. In monozygotic twins, out-of-frame TCR alpha sharing was systematically underestimated by recombination models, although the models agreed with sharing between unrelated individuals. Abundant cord blood beta clonotypes had fewer insertions, young adult naive repertoires showed a similar but weaker trend, and memory repertoires showed no such trend.

The CDR3 runs 15 residues from the cysteine to the phenylalanine. Just CDR3 DNA is preserved here, 45 bases in frame from base 1. CDR1 is given as DFQATT and CDR2 as SNEGSKA, both from the germline V gene (reference sequence). Only healthy Caucasian donors were included. Three pairs of female monozygotic twins, all aged roughly 18 to 30 years, made up the twin cohort. Positive isolation kits from Invitrogen were used to isolate CD4+ and CD8+ T cell populations. Libraries were constructed by 5' RACE. TCRdb lists the instrument as Illumina HiSeq 2000. Template switching introduced a universal primer binding site; the final cDNA contained a unique molecular identifier, enabling accurate counting of TCR cDNA molecules. Specific primers in the conserved constant-segment region were used to synthesize first-strand cDNA for the TCR alpha and beta chains. To control for contamination, every cDNA library carried two barcodes: a SMART-Mk sample barcode plus Illumina barcodes. TruSeq adapter sequences, together with Illumina sample barcodes, were added in two successive PCR steps. The TCR alpha and beta cDNA libraries were sequenced on the Illumina HiSeq platform using custom primers. As for how the authors treated the data: MiGEC was used to process raw reads and extract unique molecular identifiers, and MiXCR was used to find CDR3 positions. For each individual, recombination models were inferred using an EM algorithm with the repgenHMM and IGoR tools. Shared clonotypes were analyzed with the tcR package in R, and sharing was normalized by the product of cloneset sizes. Out-of-frame nonproductive sequences were analyzed to study raw recombination free of thymic and clonal selection effects. TCRdb trimmed public reads at Q25 via fastp, called clones via MiXCR and kept in-frame beta chains. Entries are consolidated by CDR3 protein sequence, retaining the most common genes and DNA. TCRdb's processing, not the authors', yielded these V and J calls. The sample table shows some 570,000 distinct CDR3 sequences, and more than 20% are seen once. About 0.48% of the sample is held by the ten biggest clonotypes.

This sample also appeared in a second study, on yellow fever vaccine responses in identical twins. That second report states: According to the authors, the vaccine-induced T cell response in identical twins seemed to be partly convergent and partly specific to each individual. In the study, vaccine-responding T cell clones were precisely tracked in identical twins.

The rearranged segments are TRBV20-1 and TRBJ2-1; the D call is possibly TRBD1 or TRBD2, each sharing 5 bases. The sequence was collected from a woman younger than 30 in good health. Sequenced input: CD4+ T cells sorted from blood. Here is the DNA: TGCAGCCTCCTGGGGAGTCGACGGACATACAATGAGCAGTTCTTC. Translated, it gives CSLLGSRRTYNEQFF.